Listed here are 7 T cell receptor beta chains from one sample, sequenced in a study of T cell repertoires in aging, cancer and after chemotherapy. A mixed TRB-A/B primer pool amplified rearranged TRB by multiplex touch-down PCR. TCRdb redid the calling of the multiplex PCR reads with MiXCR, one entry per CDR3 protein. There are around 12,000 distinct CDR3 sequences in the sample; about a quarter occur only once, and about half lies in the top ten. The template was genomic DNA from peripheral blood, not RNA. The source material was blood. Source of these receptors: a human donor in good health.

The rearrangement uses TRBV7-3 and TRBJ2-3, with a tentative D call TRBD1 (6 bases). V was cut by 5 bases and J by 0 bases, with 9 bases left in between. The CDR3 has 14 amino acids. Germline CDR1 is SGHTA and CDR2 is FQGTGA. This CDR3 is CASSAQGSTDTQYF. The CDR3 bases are TGTGCCAGCAGCGCACAGGGAAGCACAGATACGCAGTATTTT.

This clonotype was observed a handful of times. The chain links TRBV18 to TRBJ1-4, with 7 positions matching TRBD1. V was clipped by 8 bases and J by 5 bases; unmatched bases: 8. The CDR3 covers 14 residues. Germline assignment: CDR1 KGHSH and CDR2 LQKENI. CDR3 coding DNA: TGTGCCAGCGCCTCCGGGACAGAGAATGAAAAACTGTTTTTT. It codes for CASASGTENEKLFF.

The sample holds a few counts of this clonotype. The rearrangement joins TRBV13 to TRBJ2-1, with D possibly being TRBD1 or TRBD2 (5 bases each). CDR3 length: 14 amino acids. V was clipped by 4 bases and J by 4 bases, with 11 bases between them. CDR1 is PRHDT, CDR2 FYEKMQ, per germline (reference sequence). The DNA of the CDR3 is TGTGCCAGCAGCTCCCCCGGGGCTTACAATGAGCAGTTCTTC. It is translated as CASSSPGAYNEQFF.

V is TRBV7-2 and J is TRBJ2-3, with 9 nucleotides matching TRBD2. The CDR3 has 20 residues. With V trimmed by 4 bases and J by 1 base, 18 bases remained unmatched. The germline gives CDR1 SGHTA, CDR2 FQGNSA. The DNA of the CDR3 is TGTGCCAGCAGCTCTACGCCAGGGAGGTCGGCTAGCGGGGGCACAGATACGCAGTATTTT. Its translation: CASSSTPGRSASGGTDTQYF. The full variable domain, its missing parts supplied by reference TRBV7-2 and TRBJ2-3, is GAGVSQSPSNKVTEKGKDVELRCDPISGHTALYWYRQSLGQGLEFLIYFQGNSAPDKSGLPSDRFSAERTGGSVSTLTIQRTQQEDSAVYLCASSSTPGRSASGGTDTQYFGPGTRLTVL.

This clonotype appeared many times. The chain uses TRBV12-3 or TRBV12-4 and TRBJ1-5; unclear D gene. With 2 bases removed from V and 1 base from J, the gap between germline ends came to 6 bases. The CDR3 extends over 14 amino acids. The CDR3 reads CASSLPDSNQPQHF. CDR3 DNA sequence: TGTGCCAGCAGTTTACCGGACAGCAATCAGCCCCAGCATTTT.

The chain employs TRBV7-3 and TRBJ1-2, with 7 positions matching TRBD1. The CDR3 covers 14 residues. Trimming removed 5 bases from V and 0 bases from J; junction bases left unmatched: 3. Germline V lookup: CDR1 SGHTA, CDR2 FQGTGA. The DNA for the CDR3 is TGTGCCAGCAGCCCAGGGGGGACTAACTATGGCTACACCTTC. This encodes CASSPGGTNYGYTF. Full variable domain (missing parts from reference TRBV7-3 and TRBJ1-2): GAGVSQTPSNKVTEKGKYVELRCDPISGHTALYWYRQSLGQGPEFLIYFQGTGAADDSGLPNDRFFAVRPEGSVSTLKIQRTERGDSAVYLCASSPGGTNYGYTFGSGTRLTVV.

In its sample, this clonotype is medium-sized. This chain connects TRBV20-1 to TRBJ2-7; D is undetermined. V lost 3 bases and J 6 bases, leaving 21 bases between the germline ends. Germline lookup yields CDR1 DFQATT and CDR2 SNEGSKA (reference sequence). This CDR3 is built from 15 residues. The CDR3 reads CSARGGHGLVAEQYF. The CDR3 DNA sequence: TGCAGTGCTAGGGGTGGGCACGGGTTAGTTGCCGAGCAGTACTTC.